This TCR beta chain was sequenced during a study of early T cells in non-severe SARS-CoV-2 infection. TCRdb reanalysed the 5' RACE reads using MiXCR and keeps one entry per CDR3 protein. In the table there are around 40,000 distinct CDR3 sequences, about a tenth of which are singletons. CDR3 length: 14 residues. Germline assignment: CDR1 MGHDK and CDR2 SYGVNS. V was shortened by 5 bases and J by 5 bases, with 15 bases between the two germline ends. The sequence was collected from an adult who was a healthcare worker with PCR-confirmed SARS-CoV-2 infection or an uninfected control (not recorded which). The V call is TRBV25-1, the J call TRBJ1-1; a weak D match, TRBD1 (6 bases). Sequenced material: whole blood. The DNA for the CDR3 is TGTGCCAGCAGTCCCCAGGGGCGAGGGACTGAAGCTTTCTTT. Residues: CASSPQGRGTEAFF.